This TCR beta chain was profiled in a study of tumor-infiltrating lymphocytes in primary liver carcinoma. Background on the study: Cases comprised patients with primary liver carcinoma who received surgical resection. The patients, men and women alike, were aged 30 to 69 years. General study results and limits: Overlap between tumor regions exceeded overlap of tumor with adjacent tissue or blood.

Comment on this clonotype: Its antigen remains unknown. A much bigger clone sits one base away, suggesting this may be a read error.

TCR beta cDNA was prepared out of roughly 490 ng total RNA by means of a constant-region primer. It was through three nested multiplex PCR rounds of slightly modified ARM-PCR that TCR beta libraries arose. TCRdb used MiXCR to reprocess the multiplex PCR reads, holding one entry per CDR3 protein. The sample consists of approximately 330,000 distinct CDR3 sequences, approximately 65% of them appearing once. Unsorted whole blood supplied the RNA, and germline DNA was extracted too. The sample comprised peripheral blood. The TCR was taken from a man aged 35 to 55 with primary liver carcinoma and hepatitis B virus infection.

The CDR3 DNA is TGTGCCAGCAGCCAAGACTGGCGGGAGGGATCCTACGAGCATTACTTC. It translates to CASSQDWREGSYEHYF. The V call is TRBV4-2, the J call TRBJ2-7; 9 nucleotides align to TRBD2. In germline, CDR1 is LGHNA, CDR2 YNFKEQ. The CDR3 totals 16 residues.